This T cell receptor (beta chain) was obtained from a study of blood T cell repertoires in COVID-19. Study context: From T cells, B-cell-depleted T cells, or PBMCs came the material, which was cDNA or gDNA.

The method was immunoSEQ multiplex PCR; TCRdb's version includes in-frame clones alone and lacks a portion of them. Among under 400,000 clones listed, roughly 86% were seen once. Germline values: CDR1 SNHLY, CDR2 FYNNEI. Trimming took off 10 bases at V and 5 bases at J, with 11 bases between the two ends. The length of the CDR3 is 11 residues. Sequenced material: PBMCs or T cells enriched from blood (not recorded which). The rearrangement uses TRBV2 and TRBJ1-1; D remains unclear. The TCR originated in a man between 35 and 55 years old in a cohort exposed to, infected with or recovered from COVID-19 (not recorded which). CDR3 coding DNA: TGTGCCATGCGAGTACGGACTGAAGCTTTCTTT. Translation: CAMRVRTEAFF.